This TCR beta chain was sequenced in a study of blood T cell repertoires in COVID-19. TCRdb's table, derived via immunoSEQ multiplex PCR, lists solely in-frame clones and lacks some. The table records approximately 18,000 clones, just over 85% of them present only once. The germline gives CDR1 MNHEY, CDR2 SVGAGI. V lost 1 base, J lost 5 bases, and 17 bases lay in between. The CDR3 is made up of 16 amino acids. The clonotype was recovered from a human donor with active COVID-19. The donor label of this sample is uncertain. The sample taken for sequencing was peripheral blood. The rearrangement links TRBV6-5 to TRBJ1-2; D might be TRBD1 (6 bases). Here the CDR3 reads CASSYLPGQPPYGYTF. CDR3 bases: TGTGCCAGCAGTTACTTACCTGGACAGCCACCTTATGGCTACACCTTC.